This T cell receptor beta chain was documented in a study of CD8+ T cells in alopecia areata. Findings of the study overall: Many expanded lesional clones persisted in scalp and blood during tofacitinib treatment. Possibly because of HLA-related factors, TCR sharing was less clear across patients than in mice.

It was cDNA, reverse transcribed from extracted RNA, that served as the sequencing template. This table comes from immunoSEQ multiplex PCR, and its TCRdb copy is limited to in-frame clones, with some not included. This sample has roughly 180,000 clones, with around 49% found just once. Comments on this clone: Antigen specificity is unknown.

The treatment: oral pan-JAK inhibitor, 5-10 mg twice daily. The CDR3 is 15 amino acids. Between the trimmed V and J ends, which lost 0 bases and 2 bases, there was a span of 8 bases. The germline V gene encodes CDR1 MNHEY and CDR2 SVGAGI. Sequenced material: CD8+ T cells sorted from blood, taken around week 53, from a patient treated with tofacitinib. J is TRBJ1-3 and V is TRBV6-5; no definite D call. This TCR came from a human donor with alopecia areata. The CDR3 reads CASSYSLGTGNTIYF. The CDR3 coding sequence is TGTGCCAGCAGTTACTCGTTAGGAACTGGAAACACCATATATTTT.